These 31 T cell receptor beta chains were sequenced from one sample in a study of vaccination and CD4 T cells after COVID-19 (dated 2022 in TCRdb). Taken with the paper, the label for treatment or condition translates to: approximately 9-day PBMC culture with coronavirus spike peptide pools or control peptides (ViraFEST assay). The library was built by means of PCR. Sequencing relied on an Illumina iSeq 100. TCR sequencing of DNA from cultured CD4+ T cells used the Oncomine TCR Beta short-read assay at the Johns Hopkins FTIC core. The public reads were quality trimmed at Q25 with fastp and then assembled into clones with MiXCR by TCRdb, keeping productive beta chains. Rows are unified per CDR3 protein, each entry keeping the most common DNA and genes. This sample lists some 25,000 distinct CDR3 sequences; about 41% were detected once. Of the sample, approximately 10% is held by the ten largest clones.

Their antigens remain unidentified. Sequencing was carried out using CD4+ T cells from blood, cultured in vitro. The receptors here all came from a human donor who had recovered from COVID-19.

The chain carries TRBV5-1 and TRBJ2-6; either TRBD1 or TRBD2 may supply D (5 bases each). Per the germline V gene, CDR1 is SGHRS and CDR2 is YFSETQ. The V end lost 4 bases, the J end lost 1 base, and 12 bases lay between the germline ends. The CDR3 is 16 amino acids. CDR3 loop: CASSAEGFSGANVLTF. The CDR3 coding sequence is TGCGCCAGCAGCGCTGAGGGGTTTTCTGGGGCCAACGTCCTGACTTTC.

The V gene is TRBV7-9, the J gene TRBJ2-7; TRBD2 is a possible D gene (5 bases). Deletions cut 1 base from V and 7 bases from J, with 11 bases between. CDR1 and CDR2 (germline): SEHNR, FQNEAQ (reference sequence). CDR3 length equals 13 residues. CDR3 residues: CASSLGGWGEQYF. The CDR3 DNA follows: TGTGCCAGCAGCTTAGGAGGGTGGGGAGAGCAGTACTTC. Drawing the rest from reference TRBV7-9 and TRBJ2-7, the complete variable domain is DTGVSQNPRHKITKRGQNVTFRCDPISEHNRLYWYRQTLGQGPEFLTYFQNEAQLEKSRLLSDRFSAERPKGSFSTLEIQRTEQGDSAMYLCASSLGGWGEQYFGPGTRLTVT.

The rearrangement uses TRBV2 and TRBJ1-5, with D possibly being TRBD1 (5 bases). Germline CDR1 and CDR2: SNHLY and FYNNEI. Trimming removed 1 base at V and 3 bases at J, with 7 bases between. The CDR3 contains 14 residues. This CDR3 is CASSEDGANQPQHF. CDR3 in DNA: TGTGCCAGCAGTGAAGATGGGGCCAATCAGCCCCAGCATTTT.

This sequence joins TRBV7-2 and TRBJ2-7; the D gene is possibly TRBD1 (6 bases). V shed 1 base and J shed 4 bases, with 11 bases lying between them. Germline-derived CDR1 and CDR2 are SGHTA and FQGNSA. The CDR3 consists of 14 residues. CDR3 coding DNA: TGTGCCAGCAGCTTAGAGGGCAGGGGATACGAGCAGTACTTC. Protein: CASSLEGRGYEQYF.

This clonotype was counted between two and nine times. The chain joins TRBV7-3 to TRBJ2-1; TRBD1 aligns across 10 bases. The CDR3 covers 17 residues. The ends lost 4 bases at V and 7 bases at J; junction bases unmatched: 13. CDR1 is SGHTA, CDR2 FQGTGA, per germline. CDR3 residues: CASSSSSPGTGVNEQFF. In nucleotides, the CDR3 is TGTGCCAGCAGCTCCTCCTCTCCCGGGACAGGGGTGAATGAGCAGTTCTTC.

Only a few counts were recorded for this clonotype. CDR3 bases: TGTGCCAGCAGGACAGGATTCACCGGGGAGCTGTTTTTT. Protein product: CASRTGFTGELFF. The chain couples TRBV6-1 to TRBJ2-2; the D gene is possibly TRBD1 (6 bases). Trimming removed 6 bases at V and 4 bases at J, with 9 bases between. The CDR3 is 13 amino acids. CDR1 is MNHNS, CDR2 SASEGT, per germline.

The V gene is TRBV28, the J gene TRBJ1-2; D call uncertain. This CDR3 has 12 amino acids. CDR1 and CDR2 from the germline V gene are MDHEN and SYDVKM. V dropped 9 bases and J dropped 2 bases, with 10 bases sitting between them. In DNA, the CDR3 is TGTGCCAGACAAGACATAAACTATGGCTACACCTTC. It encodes CARQDINYGYTF.

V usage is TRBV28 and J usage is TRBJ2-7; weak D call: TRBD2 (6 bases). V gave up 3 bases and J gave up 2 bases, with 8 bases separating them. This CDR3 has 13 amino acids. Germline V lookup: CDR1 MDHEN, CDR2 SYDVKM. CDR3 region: CASSFGGTYEQYF. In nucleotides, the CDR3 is TGTGCCAGCAGTTTCGGGGGTACCTACGAGCAGTACTTC.

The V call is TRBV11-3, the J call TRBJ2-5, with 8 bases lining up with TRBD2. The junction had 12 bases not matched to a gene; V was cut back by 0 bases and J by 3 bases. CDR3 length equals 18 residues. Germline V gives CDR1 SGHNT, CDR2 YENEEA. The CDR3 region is CASSLDRRRLAKEETQYF. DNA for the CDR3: TGTGCCAGCAGCTTAGATCGGCGCAGACTAGCGAAGGAAGAGACCCAGTACTTC.

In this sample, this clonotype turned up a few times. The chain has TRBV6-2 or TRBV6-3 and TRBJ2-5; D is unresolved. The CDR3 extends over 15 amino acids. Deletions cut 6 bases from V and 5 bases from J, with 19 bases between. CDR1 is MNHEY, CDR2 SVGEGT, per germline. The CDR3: CASSDPPRFVETQYF. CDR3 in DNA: TGTGCCAGCAGCGACCCCCCGCGCTTTGTGGAGACCCAGTACTTC.

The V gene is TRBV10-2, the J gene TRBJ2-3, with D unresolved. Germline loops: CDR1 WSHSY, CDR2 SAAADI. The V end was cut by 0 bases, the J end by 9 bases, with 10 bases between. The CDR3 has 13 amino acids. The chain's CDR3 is CASSESTARTQYF. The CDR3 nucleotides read TGCGCCAGCAGTGAGTCGACGGCTAGAACGCAGTATTTT.

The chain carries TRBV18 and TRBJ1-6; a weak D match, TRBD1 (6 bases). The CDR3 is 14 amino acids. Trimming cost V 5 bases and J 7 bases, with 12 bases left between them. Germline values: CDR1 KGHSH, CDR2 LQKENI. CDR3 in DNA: TGTGCCAGCTCATCTGGACAGCCCAATTCACCCCTCCACTTT. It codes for CASSSGQPNSPLHF.

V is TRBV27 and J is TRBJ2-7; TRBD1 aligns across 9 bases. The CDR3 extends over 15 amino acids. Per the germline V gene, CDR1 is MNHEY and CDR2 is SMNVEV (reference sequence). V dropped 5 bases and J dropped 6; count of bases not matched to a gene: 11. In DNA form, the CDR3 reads TGTGCCAGCAGTAGGACAGGGGAGTACGGGCTCGAGCAGTACTTC. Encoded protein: CASSRTGEYGLEQYF.

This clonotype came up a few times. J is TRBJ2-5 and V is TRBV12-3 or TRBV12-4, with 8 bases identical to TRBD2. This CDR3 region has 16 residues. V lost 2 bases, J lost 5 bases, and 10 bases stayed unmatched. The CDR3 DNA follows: TGTGCCAGCAGTTTACGGGGTAGCGGGGTAGGGGAGACCCAGTACTTC. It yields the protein CASSLRGSGVGETQYF.

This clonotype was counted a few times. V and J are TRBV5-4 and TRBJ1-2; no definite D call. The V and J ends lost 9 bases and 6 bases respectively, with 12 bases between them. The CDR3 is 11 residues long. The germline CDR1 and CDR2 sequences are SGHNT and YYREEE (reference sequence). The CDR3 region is CATVNVHGYTF. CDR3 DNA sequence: TGTGCCACCGTAAACGTCCATGGCTACACCTTC.

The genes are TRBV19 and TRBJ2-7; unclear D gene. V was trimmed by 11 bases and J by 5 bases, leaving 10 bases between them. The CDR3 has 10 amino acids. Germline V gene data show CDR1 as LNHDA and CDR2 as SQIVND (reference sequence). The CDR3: CACGRNEQYF. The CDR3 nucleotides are TGTGCCTGCGGCCGGAACGAGCAGTACTTC.

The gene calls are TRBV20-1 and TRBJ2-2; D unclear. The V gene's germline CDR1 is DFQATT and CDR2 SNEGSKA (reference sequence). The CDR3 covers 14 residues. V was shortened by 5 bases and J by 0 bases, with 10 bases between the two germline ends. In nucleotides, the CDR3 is TGCAGTGCTCACAAGACCGCGAACACCGGGGAGCTGTTTTTT. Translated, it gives CSAHKTANTGELFF.

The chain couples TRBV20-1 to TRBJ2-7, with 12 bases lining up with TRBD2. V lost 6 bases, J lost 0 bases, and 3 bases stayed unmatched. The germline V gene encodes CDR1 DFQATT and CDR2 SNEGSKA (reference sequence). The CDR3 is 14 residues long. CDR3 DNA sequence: TGCAGTGCCGAGACTAGCGGGGGCTCCTACGAGCAGTACTTC. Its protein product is CSAETSGGSYEQYF.

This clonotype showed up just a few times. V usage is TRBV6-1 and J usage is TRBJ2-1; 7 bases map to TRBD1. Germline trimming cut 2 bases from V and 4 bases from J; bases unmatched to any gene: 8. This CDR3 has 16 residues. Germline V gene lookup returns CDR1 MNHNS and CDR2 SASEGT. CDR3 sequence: CASSEYVQGNYNEQFF. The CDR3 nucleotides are TGTGCCAGCAGTGAATACGTACAGGGGAATTACAATGAGCAGTTCTTC.

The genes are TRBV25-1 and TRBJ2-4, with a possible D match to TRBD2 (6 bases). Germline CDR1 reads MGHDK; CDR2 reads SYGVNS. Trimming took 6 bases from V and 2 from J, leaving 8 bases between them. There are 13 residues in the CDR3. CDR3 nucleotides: TGTGCCAGCAGGGAGGGATCCAAAAACATTCAGTACTTC. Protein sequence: CASREGSKNIQYF.

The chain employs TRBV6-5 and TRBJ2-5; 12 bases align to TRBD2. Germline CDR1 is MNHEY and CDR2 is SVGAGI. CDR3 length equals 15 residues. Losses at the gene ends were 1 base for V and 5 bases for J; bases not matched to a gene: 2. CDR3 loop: CASSYYLAGGETQYF. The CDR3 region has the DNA TGTGCCAGCAGTTACTACCTAGCGGGGGGGGAGACCCAGTACTTC.

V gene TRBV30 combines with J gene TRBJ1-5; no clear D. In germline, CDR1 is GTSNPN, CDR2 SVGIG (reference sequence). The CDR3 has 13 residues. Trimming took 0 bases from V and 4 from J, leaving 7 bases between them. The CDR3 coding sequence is TGTGCCTGGAGTGTTGGAGGAAATCAGCCCCAGCATTTT. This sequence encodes CAWSVGGNQPQHF.

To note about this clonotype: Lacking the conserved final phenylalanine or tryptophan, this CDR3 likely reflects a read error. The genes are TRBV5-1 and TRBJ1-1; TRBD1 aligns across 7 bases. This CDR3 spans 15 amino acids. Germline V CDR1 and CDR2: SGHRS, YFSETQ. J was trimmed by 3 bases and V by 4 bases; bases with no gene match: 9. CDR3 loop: CASSPPTGRDTEAFL. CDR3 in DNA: TGCGCCAGCAGCCCCCCGACAGGGCGGGACACTGAAGCTTTCCTT.

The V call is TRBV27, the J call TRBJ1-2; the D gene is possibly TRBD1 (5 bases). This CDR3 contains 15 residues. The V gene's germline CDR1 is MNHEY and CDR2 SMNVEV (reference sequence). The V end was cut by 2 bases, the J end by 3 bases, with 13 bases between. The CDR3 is CASSLLAGRDYGYTF. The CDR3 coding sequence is TGTGCCAGCAGTTTACTGGCAGGGAGGGACTATGGCTACACCTTC.

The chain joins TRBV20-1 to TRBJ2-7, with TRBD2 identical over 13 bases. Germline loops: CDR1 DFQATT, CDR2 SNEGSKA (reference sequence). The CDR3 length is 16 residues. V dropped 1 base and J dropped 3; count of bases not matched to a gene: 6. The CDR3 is CSARGRTSGGVYEQYF. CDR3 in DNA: TGCAGTGCTAGAGGTAGGACTAGCGGGGGTGTCTACGAGCAGTACTTC.

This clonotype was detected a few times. CDR3 protein: CASSSSIGSYEQYF. CDR3 sequence (DNA): TGTGCCAGCAGCTCCTCGATCGGCTCCTACGAGCAGTACTTC. The chain couples TRBV28 to TRBJ2-7; D is unclear. The V end lost 6 bases, the J end lost 0 bases, and 12 bases lay between the germline ends. Germline CDR1 reads MDHEN; CDR2 reads SYDVKM. The CDR3 covers 14 residues.

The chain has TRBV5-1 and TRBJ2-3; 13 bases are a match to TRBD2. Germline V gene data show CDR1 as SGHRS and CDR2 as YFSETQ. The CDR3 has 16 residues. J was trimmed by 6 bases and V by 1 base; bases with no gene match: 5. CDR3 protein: CASSLPTSGGADTQYF. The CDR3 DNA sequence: TGCGCCAGCAGCTTGCCCACTAGCGGGGGGGCCGATACGCAGTATTTT.

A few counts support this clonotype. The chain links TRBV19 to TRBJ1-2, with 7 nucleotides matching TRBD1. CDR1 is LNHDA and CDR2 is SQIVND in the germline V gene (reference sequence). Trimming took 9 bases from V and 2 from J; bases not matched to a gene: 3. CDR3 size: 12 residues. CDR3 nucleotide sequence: TGTGCCAGCCAGGACAGGAACTATGGCTACACCTTC. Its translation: CASQDRNYGYTF.

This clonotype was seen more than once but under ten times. The CDR3 here is CASAGESNQPQHF. The DNA for the CDR3 is TGTGCCAGCGCGGGCGAGAGCAATCAGCCCCAGCATTTT. The chain joins TRBV2 to TRBJ1-5; D is undetermined. This CDR3 has 13 residues. The germline CDR1 and CDR2 sequences are SNHLY and FYNNEI. The V end lost 8 bases, the J end lost 1 base, and 9 bases lay between the germline ends. The full variable domain, rest sourced from reference TRBV2 and TRBJ1-5, is EPEVTQTPSHQVTQMGQEVILRCVPISNHLYFYWYRQILGQKVEFLVSFYNNEISEKSEIFDDQFSVERPDGSNFTLKIRSTKLEDSAMYFCASAGESNQPQHFGDGTRLSIL.

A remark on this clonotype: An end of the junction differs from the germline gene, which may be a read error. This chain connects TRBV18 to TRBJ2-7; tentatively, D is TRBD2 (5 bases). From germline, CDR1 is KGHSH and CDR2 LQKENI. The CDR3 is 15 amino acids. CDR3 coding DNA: TGTGCCAACTCACCTTCCCGGGGAATACGATACGAGCAGTACTTC. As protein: CANSPSRGIRYEQYF.

For the CDR3, the DNA is TGTGCCAGCAGCGTAAGGTCCGGGACACGCAGAACCAATGAGCAGTTCTTC. Its translation: CASSVRSGTRRTNEQFF. The chain combines TRBV6-1 with TRBJ2-1, with a tentative D call TRBD1 (6 bases). Trimming left V 6 bases short and J 6 bases short, with 24 bases between. This CDR3 region has 17 residues. Germline V gene lookup returns CDR1 MNHNS and CDR2 SASEGT.